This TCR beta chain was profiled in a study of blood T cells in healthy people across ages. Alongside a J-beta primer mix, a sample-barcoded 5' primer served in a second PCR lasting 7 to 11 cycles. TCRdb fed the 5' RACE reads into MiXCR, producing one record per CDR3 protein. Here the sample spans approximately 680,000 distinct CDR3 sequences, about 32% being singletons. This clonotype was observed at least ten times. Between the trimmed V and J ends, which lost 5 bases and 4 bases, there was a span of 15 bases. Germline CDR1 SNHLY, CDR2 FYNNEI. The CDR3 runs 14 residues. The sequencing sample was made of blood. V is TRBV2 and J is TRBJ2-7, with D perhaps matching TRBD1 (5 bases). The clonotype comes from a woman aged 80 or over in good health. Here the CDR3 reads CASSSLGVSYEQYF. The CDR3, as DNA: TGTGCCAGCAGTTCGCTAGGGGTCTCTTACGAGCAGTACTTC.